These T cell receptor beta chains were read from a single sample in a study of cytomegalovirus exposure and HLA in healthy donors. Libraries were prepared by immunoSEQ multiplex PCR; TCRdb keeps only in-frame clonotypes and omits some of them. The table lists under 130,000 clones, approximately 79% of them singletons. What was sequenced was PBMCs. The receptor source for this set is a woman in her forties in good health and CMV-seronegative. CDR3s include the opening cysteine and the closing phenylalanine or tryptophan.

CASSLQGIGTDTQYF	TRBJ2-3	TRBV19
CASSYGTAENIQYF	TRBJ2-4	TRBV5-4
CASSYPGGNQPQHF	TRBJ1-5	TRBV7-2
CASSYVAGTGDSPLHF	TRBJ1-6	TRBV6-5
CASSLAVVSGNTIYF	TRBJ1-3	TRBV5-8
CASSYSPYNEQFF	TRBJ2-1	TRBV5-1
CASSLAGTVGELFF	TRBJ2-2	TRBV5-1
CASSLERGTNEKLFF	TRBJ1-4	TRBV7-2
CASSIVPAPGEQYF	TRBJ2-7	TRBV19
CASSLLSGTTYEAFF	TRBJ1-1	TRBV28
CASSSPDRAETQYF	TRBJ2-5	TRBV7-6
CSSSLGTGKYNEQFF	TRBJ2-1	TRBV7-9
CASSLLEENTEAFF	TRBJ1-1	TRBV5-1
CASSKGGGLTDTQYF	TRBJ2-3	TRBV19
CSVGQGRDTEAFF	TRBJ1-1	TRBV29-1
CSVEATGRRNQPQHF	TRBJ1-5	TRBV29-1
CASGRTMGPGEQFF	TRBJ2-1	TRBV7-6
CASSPGTAQETQYF	TRBJ2-5	TRBV19
CAWSVGGVGNTIYF	TRBJ1-3	TRBV30
CASSLKRTGELFF	TRBJ2-2	TRBV19
CASSPYISPNYGYTF	TRBJ1-2	TRBV7-9
CASSYARGFPGELFF	TRBJ2-2	TRBV7-2
CASKQGRDTEAFF	TRBJ1-1	TRBV6-5
CASTEGQFLNTEAFF	TRBJ1-1	TRBV4-3
CASSQDLAQGFQPQHF	TRBJ1-5	TRBV4-2
CASSPGLAGRDTQYF	TRBJ2-3	TRBV27
CASTLGPVRSQHF	TRBJ1-5	TRBV28
CASTSGQGNLGDTQYF	TRBJ2-3	TRBV7-8
CASRQGDGAPKTYEQYF	TRBJ2-7	TRBV27
CASSMGAYNEQFF	TRBJ2-1	TRBV19
CASSPGTSGYEQYF	TRBJ2-7	TRBV28
CASSQEATGNTEAFF	TRBJ1-1	TRBV4-3
CASRSGTLNTGELFF	TRBJ2-2	TRBV6-5
CASSKTRRDRVCSSPLHF	TRBJ1-6	TRBV21-1
CASSQGQASNQPQHF	TRBJ1-5	TRBV4-3
CASSPFAQGANAGELFF	TRBJ2-2	TRBV18
CASSPNSEGLGGYTF	TRBJ1-2	TRBV4-3
CASSSSGRAGGSYNEQFF	TRBJ2-1	TRBV10-1
CASGLAGYNEQFF	TRBJ2-1	TRBV2
CASGTGGGNTIYF	TRBJ1-3	TRBV6-1
CASTWTGVTEAFF	TRBJ1-1	TRBV28
CASTNPGRTQYF	TRBJ2-5	TRBV7-2
CASSERLAGAKETQYF	TRBJ2-5	TRBV10-1
CASSPLGGGFGNQPQHF	TRBJ1-5	TRBV11-2
CASSVVQGAPKENTEAFF	TRBJ1-1	TRBV7-9
CASSPDSPSSGNTIYF	TRBJ1-3	TRBV5-1
CASSLSTANYGYTF	TRBJ1-2	TRBV7-2
CASSERGTGGSENTGELFF	TRBJ2-2	TRBV9
CASSTGQGYTEAFF	TRBJ1-1	TRBV5-4
CASSLVGQVYEQYF	TRBJ2-7	TRBV5-1
CASSPRGGGEQFF	TRBJ2-1	TRBV7-9
CASSYVVAGANEQYF	TRBJ2-7	TRBV6-5
CASSLSRASGSYEQYF	TRBJ2-7	TRBV27
CAAEARGGNYGYTF	TRBJ1-2	TRBV19
CASSQEGTSGNNEQFF	TRBJ2-1	TRBV4-2
CSVGDRGSGYAEAFF	TRBJ1-1	TRBV29-1
CASSLEGTGEGEKLFF	TRBJ1-4	TRBV5-1